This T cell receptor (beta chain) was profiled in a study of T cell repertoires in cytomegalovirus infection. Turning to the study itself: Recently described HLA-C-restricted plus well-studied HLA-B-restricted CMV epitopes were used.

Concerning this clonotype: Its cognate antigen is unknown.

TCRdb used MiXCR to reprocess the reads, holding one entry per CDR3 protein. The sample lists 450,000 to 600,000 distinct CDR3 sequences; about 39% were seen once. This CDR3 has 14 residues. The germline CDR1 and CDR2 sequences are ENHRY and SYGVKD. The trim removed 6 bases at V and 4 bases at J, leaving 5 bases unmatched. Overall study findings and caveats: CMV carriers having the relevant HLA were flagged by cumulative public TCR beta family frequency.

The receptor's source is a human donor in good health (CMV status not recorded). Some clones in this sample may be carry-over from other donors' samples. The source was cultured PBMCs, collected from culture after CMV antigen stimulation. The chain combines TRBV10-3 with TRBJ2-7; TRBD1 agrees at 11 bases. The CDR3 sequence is CAISPGTGGYEQYF. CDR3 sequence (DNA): TGTGCCATCAGCCCCGGGACAGGGGGATACGAGCAGTACTTC.